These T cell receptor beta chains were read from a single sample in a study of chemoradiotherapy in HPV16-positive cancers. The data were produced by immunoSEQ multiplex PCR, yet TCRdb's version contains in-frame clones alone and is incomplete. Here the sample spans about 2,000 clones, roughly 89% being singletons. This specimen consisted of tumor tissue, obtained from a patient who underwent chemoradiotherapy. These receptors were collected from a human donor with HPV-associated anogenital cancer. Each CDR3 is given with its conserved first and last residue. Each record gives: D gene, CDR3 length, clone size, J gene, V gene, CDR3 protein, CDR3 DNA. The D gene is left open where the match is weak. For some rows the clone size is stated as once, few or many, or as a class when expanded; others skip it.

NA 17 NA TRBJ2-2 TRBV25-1 CASSEYDPPGVTGELFF TGTGCCAGCAGTGAATATGACCCCCCCGGGGTCACCGGGGAGCTGTTTTTT
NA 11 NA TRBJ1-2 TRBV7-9 CASSLSYGYTF TGTGCCAGCAGCTTAAGTTATGGCTACACCTTC
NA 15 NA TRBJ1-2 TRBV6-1 CASSVGGGGANGYTF TGTGCCAGCAGTGTTGGGGGCGGGGGCGCAAATGGCTACACCTTC
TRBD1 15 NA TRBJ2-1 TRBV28 CASKPTGGVYNEQFF TGTGCCAGCAAGCCGACAGGGGGTGTCTACAATGAGCAGTTCTTC
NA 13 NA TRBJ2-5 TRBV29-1 CSVARTAGETQYF TGCAGCGTTGCGAGGACAGCCGGGGAGACCCAGTACTTC
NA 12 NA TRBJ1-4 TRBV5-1 CASSPDIGKLFF TGCGCCAGCAGCCCTGACATTGGAAAACTGTTTTTT
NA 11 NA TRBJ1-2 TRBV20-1 CSARLDYGYTF TGCAGTGCGAGGCTCGACTATGGCTACACCTTC
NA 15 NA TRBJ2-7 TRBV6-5 CASSSEDRTYYEQYF TGTGCCAGCAGTTCTGAAGACAGGACCTACTACGAGCAGTACTTC
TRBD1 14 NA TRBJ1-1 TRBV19 CARSDRTGKTEAFF TGTGCCAGGAGTGACCGGACAGGGAAAACTGAAGCTTTCTTT
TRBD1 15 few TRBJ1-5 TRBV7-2 CASSANRGRGQPQHF TGTGCCAGCAGCGCCAACAGGGGGCGCGGACAGCCCCAGCATTTT
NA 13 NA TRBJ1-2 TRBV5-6 CASSRTVNYGYTF TGTGCCAGCAGCCGGACGGTCAACTATGGCTACACCTTC
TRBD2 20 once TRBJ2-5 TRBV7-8 CASSLPSPRAGGSREETQYF TGTGCCAGCAGCCTCCCCAGTCCGAGAGCGGGGGGCTCAAGGGAAGAGACCCAGTACTTC
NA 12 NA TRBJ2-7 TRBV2 CASSDDSYEQYF TGTGCCAGCAGCGACGACAGTTACGAGCAGTACTTC
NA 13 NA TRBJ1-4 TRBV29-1 CSVESTENEKLFF TGCAGCGTTGAGTCCACAGAAAATGAAAAACTGTTTTTT
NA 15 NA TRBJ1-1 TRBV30 CAWAILGRPESEAFF TGTGCCTGGGCAATTTTAGGACGTCCCGAGAGTGAAGCTTTCTTT
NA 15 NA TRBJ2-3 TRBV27 CASSLGRAPTDTQYF TGTGCCAGCAGTTTGGGCAGGGCTCCCACAGATACGCAGTATTTT
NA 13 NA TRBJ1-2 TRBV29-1 CSVAARTSDGYTF TGCAGCGTTGCCGCCAGAACCAGCGATGGCTACACCTTC
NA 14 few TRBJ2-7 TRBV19 CASSFRDKTYEQYF TGTGCCAGTAGTTTCCGGGACAAGACCTACGAGCAGTACTTC
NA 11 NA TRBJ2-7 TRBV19 CASSHRYEQYF TGTGCCAGTAGCCATCGATACGAGCAGTACTTC
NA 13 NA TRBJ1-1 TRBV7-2 CASSLAGNTEAFF TGTGCCAGCAGCTTGGCAGGGAACACTGAAGCTTTCTTT
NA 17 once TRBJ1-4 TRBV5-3 CARKKAGIVASNEKLFF TGTGCCAGAAAAAAGGCGGGGATAGTGGCCTCTAATGAAAAACTGTTTTTT
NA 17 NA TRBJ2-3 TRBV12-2 CASRPRGSGGISDTQYF TGTGCAAGTCGCCCGAGGGGCTCAGGGGGCATTTCAGATACGCAGTATTTT
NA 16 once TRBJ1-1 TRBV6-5 CASSYTSGSRFTEAFF TGTGCCAGCAGTTACACGTCGGGGTCGAGGTTCACTGAAGCTTTCTTT
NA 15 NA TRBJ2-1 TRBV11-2 CASSLYGGEYNEQFF TGTGCCAGCAGCTTATACGGGGGAGAATACAATGAGCAGTTCTTC
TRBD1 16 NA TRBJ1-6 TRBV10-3 CAISLDRGTGNSPLHF TGTGCCATCAGTCTGGACAGGGGGACGGGTAATTCACCCCTCCACTTT
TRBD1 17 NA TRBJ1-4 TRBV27 CASSLRGQGVANEKLFF TGTGCCAGCAGTTTAAGGGGACAGGGGGTGGCTAATGAAAAACTGTTTTTT
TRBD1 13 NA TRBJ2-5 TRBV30 CAFLDRARETQYF TGTGCCTTTCTGGACAGGGCCCGAGAGACCCAGTACTTC
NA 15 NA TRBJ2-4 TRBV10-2 CASSDAGTSKNIQYF TGCGCCAGCAGTGACGCGGGGACCTCCAAAAACATTCAGTACTTC
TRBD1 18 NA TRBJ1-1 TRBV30 CAWSLRGTGGYWNTEAFF TGTGCCTGGAGTCTCCGAGGGACAGGGGGCTATTGGAACACTGAAGCTTTCTTT
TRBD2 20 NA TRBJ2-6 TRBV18 CASSRLGTSGGTPGANVLTF TGTGCCAGCTCACGGCTCGGGACTAGCGGGGGGACCCCTGGGGCCAACGTCCTGACTTTC
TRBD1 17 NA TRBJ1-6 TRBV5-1 CASSLGTGGLVNSPLHF TGCGCCAGCAGCTTGGGGACAGGGGGTTTAGTTAATTCACCCCTCCACTTT
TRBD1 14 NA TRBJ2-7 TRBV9 CASSVEGGPYEQYF TGTGCCAGCAGCGTAGAAGGGGGCCCCTACGAGCAGTACTTC
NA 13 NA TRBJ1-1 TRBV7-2 CASSVTTNTEAFF TGTGCCAGCAGCGTGACAACGAACACTGAAGCTTTCTTT
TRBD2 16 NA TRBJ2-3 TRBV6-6 CASSYQSGGATDTQYF TGTGCCAGCAGTTACCAGAGCGGGGGGGCAACAGATACGCAGTATTTT
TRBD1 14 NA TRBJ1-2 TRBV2 CASSGGGTVYGYTF TGTGCCAGCAGTGGGGGAGGGACAGTCTATGGCTACACCTTC
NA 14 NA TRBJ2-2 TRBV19 CASSSSLVAGELFF TGTGCCAGTAGCAGTAGCTTGGTGGCCGGGGAGCTGTTTTTT
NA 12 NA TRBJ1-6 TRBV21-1 CASSFGVSPLHF TGTGCCAGCAGCTTTGGGGTATCACCCCTCCACTTT
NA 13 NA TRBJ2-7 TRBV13 CASSLGGRREQYF TGTGCCAGCAGCTTAGGGGGGCGGAGGGAGCAGTACTTC
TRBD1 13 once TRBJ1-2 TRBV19 CASSDREDYGYTF TGTGCCAGCTCGGACAGGGAGGACTATGGCTACACCTTC
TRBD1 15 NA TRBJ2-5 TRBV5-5 CASSQTGTAGETQYF TGTGCCAGCAGCCAAACCGGGACAGCCGGAGAGACCCAGTACTTC
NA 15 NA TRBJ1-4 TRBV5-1 CASHIGSITNEKLFF TGCGCCAGCCATATCGGGAGTATTACTAATGAAAAACTGTTTTTT
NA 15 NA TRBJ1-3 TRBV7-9 CASSPQVGLGNTIYF TGTGCCAGCAGCCCCCAGGTGGGGCTAGGAAACACCATATATTTT
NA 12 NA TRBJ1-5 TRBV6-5 CASGWGSQPQHF TGTGCCAGCGGGTGGGGGAGTCAGCCCCAGCATTTT
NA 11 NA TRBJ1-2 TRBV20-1 CSAIGVDGYTF TGCAGTGCAATAGGGGTCGACGGCTACACCTTC
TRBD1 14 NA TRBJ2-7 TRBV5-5 CASSRPGQGDGEYF TGTGCCAGCAGCCGCCCTGGCCAGGGGGACGGGGAGTACTTC
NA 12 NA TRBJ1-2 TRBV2 CASKVDMGGYTF TGTGCCAGCAAGGTCGATATGGGTGGCTACACCTTC
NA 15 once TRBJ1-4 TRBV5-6 CASSLNDATNEKLFF TGTGCCAGCAGCTTAAATGACGCAACTAATGAAAAACTGTTTTTT
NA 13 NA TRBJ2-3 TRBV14 CASSQAQGYTQYF TGTGCCAGCAGCCAAGCGCAGGGATATACGCAGTATTTT
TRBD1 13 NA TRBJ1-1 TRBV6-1 CASSGQGGSEAFF TGTGCCAGCAGCGGACAGGGGGGTTCCGAAGCTTTCTTT
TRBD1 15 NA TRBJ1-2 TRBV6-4 CASSRTGQGVYGYTF TGTGCCAGCAGTCGTACGGGACAGGGGGTCTATGGCTACACCTTC
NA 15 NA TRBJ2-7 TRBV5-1 CASSWEGQAAYEQYF TGCGCCAGCAGCTGGGAGGGACAGGCCGCCTACGAGCAGTACTTC
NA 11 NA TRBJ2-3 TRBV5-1 CASSLADTQYF TGCGCCAGCAGCTTGGCAGATACGCAGTATTTT
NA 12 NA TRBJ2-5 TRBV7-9 CASGQSQETQYF TGTGCCAGCGGGCAGAGTCAAGAGACCCAGTACTTC